Following are 21 T cell receptor beta chains from one sample sequenced in a study of cytomegalovirus exposure and HLA in healthy donors. The PCR had 60 Vbeta and 13 Jbeta primers. Repertoires were generated with immunoSEQ multiplex PCR, while TCRdb's copy carries only in-frame clones and drops some. The sample consists of roughly 180,000 clones, roughly 84% of them appearing once. Sequencing input: PBMCs. The receptor source for this set is a man aged 25 to 40 in good health and CMV-seronegative.

The CDR3, as DNA: TGTGCCAGCAGTGTAGGGGAGAACACTGAAGCTTTCTTT. Translated: CASSVGENTEAFF. The chain is built from TRBV6-4 and TRBJ1-1; weak D call: TRBD1 (5 bases). This CDR3 has 13 amino acids. Germline values: CDR1 MRHNA, CDR2 SNTAGT. Trimming removed 4 bases from V and 1 base from J, with 7 bases in between.

This sequence joins TRBV5-6 and TRBJ2-7; maybe TRBD2 (6 bases). CDR3 length: 12 amino acids. CDR1 SGHDT and CDR2 YYEEEE come from the germline V gene. The V end was cut by 4 bases, the J end by 7 bases, with 12 bases between. The CDR3: CASSRRGWEQYF. As DNA, the CDR3 is TGTGCCAGCAGCCGACGGGGGTGGGAGCAGTACTTC.

The chain has TRBV4-2 and TRBJ2-7, with 9 bases fitting TRBD2. J lost 1 base, V lost 0 bases, and 10 bases had no gene match. The germline CDR1 and CDR2 sequences are LGHNA and YNFKEQ. This CDR3 contains 18 residues. The CDR3 sequence: CASSQDHPLAGRSYEQYF. The CDR3 region has the DNA TGTGCCAGCAGCCAAGATCACCCCCTAGCGGGGCGGTCCTACGAGCAGTACTTC.

The CDR3 DNA reads TGTGCCAGCAGTTTTTCGGCTAGGCGGGGCTACAATGAGCAGTTCTTC. It translates to CASSFSARRGYNEQFF. The chain has TRBV28 and TRBJ2-1; D is possibly TRBD2 (6 bases). There are 16 residues in the CDR3. Between the trimmed V and J ends, which lost 3 bases and 3 bases, there was a span of 15 bases. The germline gives CDR1 MDHEN, CDR2 SYDVKM. The variable domain in full, with the rest retrieved from reference TRBV28 and TRBJ2-1, is DVKVTQSSRYLVKRTGEKVFLECVQDMDHENMFWYRQDPGLGLRLIYFSYDVKMKEKGDIPEGYSVSREKKERFSLILESASTNQTSMYLCASSFSARRGYNEQFFGPGTRLTVL.

V is TRBV19 and J is TRBJ1-1; D may be TRBD1 (6 bases). Germline CDR1 LNHDA, CDR2 SQIVND (reference sequence). The CDR3 length is 14 residues. Between the trimmed V and J ends, which lost 6 bases and 10 bases, there was a span of 21 bases. The CDR3 DNA is TGTGCCAGTAGCCCTGGGGGGGCTAAGGGCAGAGCTTTCTTT. Its translation: CASSPGGAKGRAFF.

This chain uses TRBV20-1 with TRBJ2-7; 7 bases are a match to TRBD2. There are 11 residues in the CDR3. V lost 3 bases and J lost 7; bases outside the gene matches: 3. Germline V gene data show CDR1 as DFQATT and CDR2 as SNEGSKA (reference sequence). The CDR3 region is CSASRGDEQYF. CDR3 nucleotides: TGCAGTGCTAGTCGGGGGGATGAGCAGTACTTC.

This chain links TRBV5-1 with TRBJ2-1; 12 bases are shared with TRBD2. The J segment lost 9 bases and the V segment lost 3 bases, leaving 7 bases of the junction unmatched. The CDR3 spans 15 residues. Germline loops: CDR1 SGHRS, CDR2 YFSETQ. CDR3 sequence (DNA): TGCGCCAGCAGCTCGACTAGCGGGGGCCCGGGTGAGCAGTTCTTC. Its translation is CASSSTSGGPGEQFF.

The chain combines TRBV19 with TRBJ2-1; 9 positions match TRBD2. This CDR3 contains 14 residues. The V gene's germline CDR1 is LNHDA and CDR2 SQIVND (reference sequence). The J segment lost 8 bases and the V segment lost 7 bases, leaving 9 bases of the junction unmatched. CDR3 DNA sequence: TGTGCCAGTAATATGGCGGGAGGGCCGCATGAGCAGTTCTTC. Protein product: CASNMAGGPHEQFF. Looking up the rest from reference TRBV19 and TRBJ2-1 gives the full variable domain: DGGITQSPKYLFRKEGQNVTLSCEQNLNHDAMYWYRQDPGQGLRLIYYSQIVNDFQKGDIAEGYSVSREKKESFPLTVTSAQKNPTAFYLCASNMAGGPHEQFFGPGTRLTVL.

The chain carries TRBV7-2 and TRBJ1-2, with D unclear. Germline V gives CDR1 SGHTA, CDR2 FQGNSA. Trimming left V 5 bases short and J 8 bases short, with 18 bases between. CDR3 size: 14 residues. The CDR3 here is CASSGYRGPGGYTF. CDR3 DNA: TGTGCCAGCAGCGGATACAGAGGACCGGGGGGCTACACCTTC. The entire variable domain, with the rest obtained from reference TRBV7-2 and TRBJ1-2, is as follows: GAGVSQSPSNKVTEKGKDVELRCDPISGHTALYWYRQSLGQGLEFLIYFQGNSAPDKSGLPSDRFSAERTGGSVSTLTIQRTQQEDSAVYLCASSGYRGPGGYTFGSGTRLTVV.

This sequence joins TRBV4-3 and TRBJ2-2; tentative D call: TRBD1 (6 bases). Trimming left V 4 bases short and J 1 base short, with 13 bases between. The CDR3 is 16 amino acids. The germline gives CDR1 LGHNA, CDR2 YSLEER. This CDR3 is CASSPPGHLNTGELFF. For the CDR3, the DNA is TGCGCCAGCAGCCCTCCGGGACACTTGAACACCGGGGAGCTGTTTTTT.

This clone is a singleton in its sample. The chain recombines TRBV6-5 with TRBJ2-1; TRBD2 agrees at 16 bases. CDR3 length: 15 residues. The germline V gene encodes CDR1 MNHEY and CDR2 SVGAGI. V shed 2 bases and J 13 bases; nucleotides not matched to a gene: 5. CDR3 sequence reads: CASSYGTSGRASQFF. The CDR3 DNA follows: TGTGCCAGCAGTTACGGGACTAGCGGGAGGGCGAGTCAGTTCTTC.

The chain employs TRBV29-1 and TRBJ1-2, with D tentatively TRBD1 (5 bases). Per the germline V gene, CDR1 is SQVTM and CDR2 is ANQGSEA. The CDR3 totals 15 residues. V was clipped by 0 bases and J by 0 bases, with 11 bases between them. As DNA, the CDR3 is TGCAGCGTTGAAGATTGGGGCAGGTCTAACTATGGCTACACCTTC. It codes for CSVEDWGRSNYGYTF.

V gene TRBV7-2 combines with J gene TRBJ2-1; 16 positions agree with TRBD2. CDR1 SGHTA and CDR2 FQGNSA come from the germline V gene. After removal of 3 bases from V and 4 bases from J, the junction contained 6 bases not matched to a gene. This CDR3 contains 18 residues. CDR3 sequence (DNA): TGTGCCAGCAGCTTGGGACTAGCGGGAGGGCCGAGGTACAATGAGCAGTTCTTC. It specifies CASSLGLAGGPRYNEQFF. The complete variable domain, with remaining parts taken from reference TRBV7-2 and TRBJ2-1, reads GAGVSQSPSNKVTEKGKDVELRCDPISGHTALYWYRQSLGQGLEFLIYFQGNSAPDKSGLPSDRFSAERTGGSVSTLTIQRTQQEDSAVYLCASSLGLAGGPRYNEQFFGPGTRLTVL.

CDR3 sequence reads: CASSGLAGPRDTQYF. The CDR3 DNA reads as TGTGCCAGCAGCGGGCTAGCGGGGCCAAGAGATACGCAGTATTTT. This chain connects TRBV11-2 to TRBJ2-3, with 9 bases lining up with TRBD2. Germline V gives CDR1 SGHAT, CDR2 FQNNGV. V lost 5 bases to trimming and J lost 5 bases; unmatched junction nucleotides: 8. CDR3 size: 15 residues.

This clone was picked up one time. The V and J genes are TRBV30 and TRBJ2-1; TRBD2 agrees at 10 bases. CDR3 length: 16 amino acids. V lost 0 bases and J lost 9; bases outside the gene matches: 11. Germline CDR1 and CDR2: GTSNPN and SVGIG (reference sequence). CDR3 sequence (DNA): TGTGCCTGGAGTGTCCGTCTAGCGGGAGTCGGGAGTGAGCAGTTCTTC. This sequence encodes CAWSVRLAGVGSEQFF.

The rearrangement links TRBV5-4 to TRBJ1-1, with D hard to call. Germline CDR1 is SGHNT and CDR2 is YYREEE (reference sequence). Trimming pared 0 bases from V and 0 bases from J, leaving 6 bases between. This CDR3 is 14 amino acids long. The CDR3 is CASSLATVNTEAFF. CDR3 sequence (DNA): TGTGCCAGCAGCTTGGCCACGGTGAACACTGAAGCTTTCTTT.

This clone was recorded only once. The chain has TRBV7-2 and TRBJ2-7; the match to TRBD2 covers 8 bases. The CDR3 is 14 residues long. With V trimmed by 3 bases and J by 2 bases, 3 bases remained unmatched. Germline V lookup: CDR1 SGHTA, CDR2 FQGNSA. The CDR3 DNA reads TGTGCCAGCAGCTTGGGGGGACTAGCCTACGAGCAGTACTTC. The encoded protein is CASSLGGLAYEQYF.

The V call is TRBV7-9, the J call TRBJ2-5; 9 bases map to TRBD1. Trimming removed 5 bases from V and 5 bases from J; junction bases left unmatched: 6. The CDR3 is 14 amino acids. Germline CDR1 is SEHNR and CDR2 is FQNEAQ (reference sequence). DNA for the CDR3: TGTGCCAGCAGCAACAGGGGGCTTGGGGAGACCCAGTACTTC. Translated: CASSNRGLGETQYF.

CDR3 DNA: TGTGCCAGCAGCAAGGGACTTTATAGCAATCAGCCCCAGCATTTT. Amino acid sequence: CASSKGLYSNQPQHF. The chain joins TRBV5-8 to TRBJ1-5, with a tentative D call TRBD1 (5 bases). Per the germline V gene, CDR1 is SGHTS and CDR2 is YDEGEE. V was shortened by 4 bases and J by 0 bases, with 11 bases between the two germline ends. This CDR3 comprises 15 residues.

This sequence joins TRBV14 and TRBJ2-3; D is possibly TRBD1 (6 bases). The germline V gene encodes CDR1 SGHDN and CDR2 FVKESK. V was shortened by 0 bases and J by 5 bases, with 15 bases between the two germline ends. This CDR3 comprises 16 residues. CDR3 sequence reads: CASSQDRGTGLDTQYF. DNA for the CDR3: TGTGCCAGCAGCCAAGATCGTGGTACAGGGCTAGATACGCAGTATTTT.

The chain employs TRBV19 and TRBJ1-1; possibly TRBD1 for D (5 bases). In germline, CDR1 is LNHDA, CDR2 SQIVND (reference sequence). V dropped 6 bases and J dropped 4 bases, with 15 bases sitting between them. This CDR3 contains 14 residues. In nucleotides, the CDR3 is TGTGCCAGTAGCAAGGGACCGCGGGGCACTGAAGCTTTCTTT. Protein: CASSKGPRGTEAFF.